This TCR beta chain was identified during a study of cytomegalovirus exposure and HLA in healthy donors. The PCR contained 60 Vbeta and 13 Jbeta primers. Sequencing used immunoSEQ multiplex PCR; TCRdb keeps in-frame clones, though not all of them. The sample lists 110,000 to 150,000 clones, more than 9.5% seen once, with roughly 2% in the top ten. CDR1 and CDR2 (germline): SGHAT, FQDESV (reference sequence). The CDR3 extends over 16 amino acids. Trimming removed 1 base at V and 7 bases at J, with 17 bases between. Overall study results and limits: Earlier analysis yielded a pattern in which most TCR beta V segments were productive about 90% or about 30% of the time. Sequencing probably produced one cluster of sequence variants that were highly shared. In a later analysis, TCR beta V- and J-gene trimming showed a link to a missense DCLRE1C variant.

This clone was detected only a few times. As yet, its antigen is unknown. The chain has TRBV11-1 and TRBJ2-1, with D maybe TRBD1 (6 bases). Specimen: PBMCs. The TCR originated in a man aged 45-65 years in good health and CMV-seronegative. DNA of the CDR3: TGTGCCAGCAGCTTAGATAGGGTGGCAGGGGAAAATGAGCAGTTCTTC. Encoded protein: CASSLDRVAGENEQFF.